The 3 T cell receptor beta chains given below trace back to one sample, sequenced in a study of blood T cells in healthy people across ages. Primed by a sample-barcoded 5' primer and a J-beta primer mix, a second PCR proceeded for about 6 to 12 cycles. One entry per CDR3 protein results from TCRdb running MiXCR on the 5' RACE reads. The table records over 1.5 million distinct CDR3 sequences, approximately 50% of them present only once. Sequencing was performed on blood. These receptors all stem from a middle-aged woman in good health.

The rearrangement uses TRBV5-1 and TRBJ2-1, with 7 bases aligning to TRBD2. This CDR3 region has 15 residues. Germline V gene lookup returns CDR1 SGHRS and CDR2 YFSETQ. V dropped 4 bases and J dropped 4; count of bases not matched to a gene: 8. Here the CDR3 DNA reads TGCGCCAGCAGCGTCGGACTAGTGGGGTACAATGAGCAGTTCTTC. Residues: CASSVGLVGYNEQFF.

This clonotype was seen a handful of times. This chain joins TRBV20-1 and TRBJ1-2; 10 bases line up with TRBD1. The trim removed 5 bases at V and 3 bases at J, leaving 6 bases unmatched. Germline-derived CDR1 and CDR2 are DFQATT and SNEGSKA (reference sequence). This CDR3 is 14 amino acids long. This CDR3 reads CSAPPGQGYYGYTF. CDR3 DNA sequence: TGCAGTGCTCCCCCGGGACAGGGGTACTATGGCTACACCTTC.

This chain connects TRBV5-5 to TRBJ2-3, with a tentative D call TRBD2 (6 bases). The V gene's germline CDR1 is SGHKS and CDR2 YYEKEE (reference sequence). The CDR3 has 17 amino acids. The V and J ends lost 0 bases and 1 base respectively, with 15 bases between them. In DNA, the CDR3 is TGTGCCAGCAGCTTGGCCCCCGGGGGTCCGGGCACAGATACGCAGTATTTT. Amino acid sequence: CASSLAPGGPGTDTQYF.